This TCR beta chain was sequenced during a study of cytomegalovirus exposure and HLA in healthy donors. PCR was performed using 60 Vbeta and 13 Jbeta primers. Sequencing used immunoSEQ multiplex PCR; TCRdb keeps in-frame clones, though not all of them. Found here are roughly 190,000 clones; the top ten clones hold 5.5% to 7.5%. Germline V gene lookup returns CDR1 WNHNN and CDR2 SYGVQD (reference sequence). The CDR3 is 16 residues long. With 0 bases clipped from V and 3 bases from J, the junction kept 1 base outside the gene matches. The TCR originated in a man aged 25-45 years in good health and CMV-seronegative. V gene TRBV10-1 combines with J gene TRBJ2-2, with 10 bases that match TRBD2. Sequencing input: PBMCs. The chain's CDR3 is CASSESLAGYTGELFF. The CDR3 DNA sequence: TGCGCCAGCAGTGAGTCACTAGCGGGGTACACCGGGGAGCTGTTTTTT.